In its sample, the clone carrying this T cell receptor (beta chain) was seen many times. The sample originates from a study of regulatory T cells in long-lasting Graves disease. Study-level background: For under 3 months, newly diagnosed Graves' patients had been taking antithyroid drugs.

Indicated time point: newly diagnosed GD, antithyroid drugs for less than 3 months. There was RNA extracted from PBMCs, and the TCR library was made from it. This CDR3 comprises 18 residues. CDR1 is LGHDT, CDR2 YNNKEL, per germline (reference sequence). V shed 1 base, J shed 2 bases, and the junction held 13 bases outside the gene matches. Libraries of TCR beta came from iRepertoire HTBI primers plus Arm-PCR of CDR3 regions. One entry per CDR3 protein, called by TCRdb with MiXCR from the multiplex PCR reads. The sample carries some 250,000 distinct CDR3 sequences, 18% recorded once. Another study also made use of these data, one on T cells in Graves' hyperthyroidism and ophthalmopathy.

The source material was peripheral blood mononuclear cells (PBMCs), sampled at new diagnosis, from a patient treated with antithyroid drugs. V gene TRBV3-1 combines with J gene TRBJ1-1, with TRBD1 identical over 7 bases. This TCR was sampled from a woman under 40 with Graves disease. This chain's CDR3 is CASSQGGRGLPGNTEAFF. CDR3 sequence (DNA): TGTGCCAGCAGCCAAGGTGGGAGGGGGCTCCCTGGAAACACTGAAGCTTTCTTT.